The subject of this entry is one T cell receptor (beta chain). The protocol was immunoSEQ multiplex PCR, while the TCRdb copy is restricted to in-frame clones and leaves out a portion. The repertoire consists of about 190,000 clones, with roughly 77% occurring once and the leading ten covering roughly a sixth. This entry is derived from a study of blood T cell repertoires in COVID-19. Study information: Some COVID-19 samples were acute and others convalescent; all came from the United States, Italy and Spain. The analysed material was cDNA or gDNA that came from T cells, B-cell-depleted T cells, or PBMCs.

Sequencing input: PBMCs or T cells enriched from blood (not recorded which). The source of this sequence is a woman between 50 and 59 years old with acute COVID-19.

The DNA of the CDR3 is TGTGCCAGCAGCTTAGTCCCACCGGGACAGAATACTAACTATGGCTACACCTTC. The encoded protein is CASSLVPPGQNTNYGYTF. The rearrangement uses TRBV11-2 and TRBJ1-2, with 7 bases lining up with TRBD1. After removal of 1 base from V and 0 bases from J, the junction contained 11 bases not matched to a gene. There are 18 residues in the CDR3. In germline, CDR1 is SGHAT, CDR2 FQNNGV.